Each of the 16 T cell receptor beta chains below was sequenced from the same sample in a study of blood T cell repertoires in COVID-19. Produced via immunoSEQ multiplex PCR; TCRdb's table is partial and in-frame only. The profile shows about 330,000 clones, 89% of them singletons. The sample was peripheral blood. These receptor sequences come from a man aged 18 to 35 who had recovered from COVID-19.

J is TRBJ2-4 and V is TRBV19; TRBD2 matches 7 bases. CDR1 LNHDA and CDR2 SQIVND come from the germline V gene (reference sequence). V shed 9 bases, J shed 0 bases, and the junction held 8 bases outside the gene matches. This CDR3 is built from 15 residues. The CDR3 protein is CASQAGGGAKNIQYF. Written as DNA, the CDR3 is TGTGCCAGCCAAGCCGGCGGGGGAGCCAAAAACATTCAGTACTTC.

The rearrangement uses TRBV18 and TRBJ2-3; D is possibly TRBD2 (6 bases). There are 16 residues in the CDR3. Germline lookup yields CDR1 KGHSH and CDR2 LQKENI. V lost 0 bases, J lost 4 bases, and 14 bases lay in between. CDR3 in amino acids: CASSPPGTVGADTQYF. CDR3 DNA: TGTGCCAGCTCACCACCGGGGACTGTTGGGGCAGATACGCAGTATTTT.

This clone has just one count. The chain has TRBV6-6 and TRBJ1-2; D is unclear. Trimming removed 2 bases at V and 2 bases at J, with 12 bases between. The germline gives CDR1 MNHNY, CDR2 SVGAGI (reference sequence). The CDR3 runs to 15 residues. The CDR3 here is CASSYVADVNYGYTF. The DNA of the CDR3 is TGTGCCAGCAGTTACGTCGCGGATGTCAACTATGGCTACACCTTC.

This clone has a single count. The chain combines TRBV30 with TRBJ2-2, with D perhaps TRBD2 (6 bases). V lost 3 bases, J lost 0 bases, and 20 bases lay in between. Germline V gene data show CDR1 as GTSNPN and CDR2 as SVGIG (reference sequence). The CDR3 is made up of 18 amino acids. In nucleotides, the CDR3 is TGTGCCTGGAGAGGTGGGCGGGACCCCGCTTCGAACACCGGGGAGCTGTTTTTT. Its translation is CAWRGGRDPASNTGELFF.

The CDR3 is CAWSKGLAQPYEQYF. The CDR3 DNA sequence: TGTGCCTGGAGTAAGGGGCTCGCCCAACCTTACGAGCAGTACTTC. The chain has TRBV30 and TRBJ2-7; a possible D gene is TRBD1 (5 bases). The germline V gene has CDR1 GTSNPN and CDR2 SVGIG (reference sequence). Trimming left V 2 bases short and J 4 bases short, with 18 bases between. The CDR3 length is 15 residues.

The rearrangement uses TRBV6-5 and TRBJ1-2; TRBD1 might be the D (6 bases). The CDR3 spans 12 residues. The V and J ends lost 8 bases and 8 bases respectively, with 15 bases between them. Germline CDR1 is MNHEY and CDR2 is SVGAGI. The CDR3 nucleotides read TGTGCCAGCCTGCAGGGGTCGGAGGGCTACACCTTC. Encoded protein: CASLQGSEGYTF.

This clone was seen only a few times. This rearrangement joins TRBV6-5 to TRBJ2-1; TRBD1 might be the D (5 bases). Per the germline V gene, CDR1 is MNHEY and CDR2 is SVGAGI. The CDR3 contains 15 residues. Deletions cut 0 bases from V and 2 bases from J, with 8 bases between. The CDR3 protein is CASSYSKGTYNEQFF. In DNA form, the CDR3 reads TGTGCCAGCAGTTACTCGAAGGGGACCTACAATGAGCAGTTCTTC.

This clone has a single count. J is TRBJ2-5 and V is TRBV5-8; D gene uncertain. V was clipped by 1 base and J by 9 bases, with 13 bases between them. The CDR3 is made up of 13 amino acids. Germline V lookup: CDR1 SGHTS, CDR2 YDEGEE. The CDR3: CASSLSRLRPQYF. The CDR3 coding sequence is TGTGCCAGCAGCTTGAGTAGGTTGAGGCCCCAGTACTTC.

The V gene is TRBV19, the J gene TRBJ1-6; D unclear. V was trimmed by 8 bases and J by 10 bases, leaving 15 bases between them. The CDR3 loop spans 13 amino acids. CDR1 and CDR2 from the germline V gene are LNHDA and SQIVND (reference sequence). The CDR3 bases are TGTGCCAGTCGAGACGGGTTTAACTCACCCCTCCACTTT. Its translation: CASRDGFNSPLHF.

The V call is TRBV6-5, the J call TRBJ2-7; tentative D call: TRBD2 (5 bases). Germline CDR1 and CDR2: MNHEY and SVGAGI. Trimming pared 7 bases from V and 3 bases from J, leaving 16 bases between. The CDR3 is 14 residues long. In nucleotides, the CDR3 is TGTGCCAGCACCTCCCCGGGGTGGGACTACGAGCAGTACTTC. Encoded protein: CASTSPGWDYEQYF.

The chain is built from TRBV7-9 and TRBJ1-6; D call uncertain. V was shortened by 4 bases and J by 5 bases, with 12 bases between the two germline ends. Germline loops: CDR1 SEHNR, CDR2 FQNEAQ (reference sequence). The CDR3 is made up of 15 amino acids. CDR3 region: CASSSQGGDNSPLHF. CDR3 sequence (DNA): TGTGCCAGCAGCTCACAAGGAGGAGATAATTCACCCCTCCACTTT.

The V gene is TRBV5-6, the J gene TRBJ2-4; 7 bases match TRBD1. This CDR3 region has 13 residues. The J segment lost 8 bases and the V segment lost 4 bases, leaving 6 bases of the junction unmatched. Germline V gives CDR1 SGHDT, CDR2 YYEEEE. The CDR3 reads CASSPRDRDIQYF. In DNA form, the CDR3 reads TGTGCCAGCAGCCCCCGGGACAGAGACATTCAGTACTTC.

This chain links TRBV6-5 with TRBJ2-7; possibly TRBD1 for D (5 bases). The CDR3 has 15 residues. The V and J ends lost 7 bases and 3 bases respectively, with 19 bases between them. Germline lookup yields CDR1 MNHEY and CDR2 SVGAGI. CDR3 sequence reads: CASTKGSAEIYEQYF. The CDR3 DNA reads as TGTGCCAGCACCAAGGGGTCGGCTGAAATCTACGAGCAGTACTTC.

This clone appeared a single time. The rearrangement joins TRBV6-5 to TRBJ2-2; D perhaps matches TRBD1 (5 bases). V lost 2 bases and J lost 1, with 11 bases in between. Germline CDR1 is MNHEY and CDR2 is SVGAGI. CDR3 length: 16 residues. Here the CDR3 reads CASSYAQAENTGELFF. For the CDR3, the DNA is TGTGCCAGCAGTTACGCACAGGCAGAGAACACCGGGGAGCTGTTTTTT.

This clone appeared a single time. J is TRBJ1-6 and V is TRBV30, with D unresolved. This CDR3 comprises 14 residues. Per the germline V gene, CDR1 is GTSNPN and CDR2 is SVGIG (reference sequence). V was clipped by 0 bases and J by 7 bases, with 10 bases between them. The CDR3 bases are TGTGCCTGGAGTGTATCAGGATTAAATTCACCCCTCCACTTT. This sequence encodes CAWSVSGLNSPLHF.

The chain links TRBV24-1 to TRBJ1-3, with 8 bases lining up with TRBD1. The CDR3 loop spans 19 amino acids. CDR1 and CDR2 (germline): KGHDR, SFDVKD. V shed 4 bases, J shed 2 bases, and the junction held 15 bases outside the gene matches. In DNA, the CDR3 is TGTGCCACCAGTGACTCAGAGGAGGACAGGGAAGAACCTGGAAACACCATATATTTT. Residues: CATSDSEEDREEPGNTIYF.